These 16 T cell receptor beta chains originate from one sample sequenced in a study of cytomegalovirus exposure and HLA in healthy donors (dated by TCRdb to 2016 to 2017). Library creation used the immunoSEQ multiplex PCR assay. The multiplex PCR relied on a mix of 60 forward primers for TCR Vbeta segments and 13 reverse primers for TCR Jbeta segments. In its TCRdb copy, this immuneACCESS table keeps in-frame sequences only and misses some clones. Where compared with another copy, unresolved V genes explain less than half of these, and the others have no known cause. The sample has 270,000 or so clones on record, over 90% of them singletons. 1.5% to 2% of the sample belongs to the ten largest clones. Sequenced sample: PBMCs. Receptors originate from a girl aged 2-10 years in good health and CMV-seronegative.

The chain carries TRBV6-1 and TRBJ1-3; 8 bases map to TRBD1. Germline-derived CDR1 and CDR2 are MNHNS and SASEGT. This CDR3 spans 14 amino acids. V dropped 7 bases and J dropped 3; count of bases not matched to a gene: 5. CDR3 loop: CASTDRGIGNTIYF. The CDR3 DNA reads TGTGCCAGCACCGACAGGGGAATTGGAAACACCATATATTTT.

The chain is built from TRBV19 and TRBJ1-1, with D perhaps TRBD1 (5 bases). The CDR3 covers 16 residues. The germline gives CDR1 LNHDA, CDR2 SQIVND (reference sequence). Trimming stripped 4 bases from V and 2 bases from J, with 17 bases between. The DNA of the CDR3 is TGTGCCAGTAGTAATTGGGGGGACCCCCCTAACACTGAAGCTTTCTTT. Its protein is CASSNWGDPPNTEAFF.

The chain carries TRBV29-1 and TRBJ2-7; 7 bases fit TRBD1. The CDR3 runs 13 residues. Germline V gene lookup returns CDR1 SQVTM and CDR2 ANQGSEA. V lost 2 bases, J lost 2 bases, and 3 bases stayed unmatched. CDR3 amino acids: CSVEQGVTYEQYF. CDR3 in DNA: TGCAGCGTTGAACAGGGGGTTACCTACGAGCAGTACTTC.

The rearrangement joins TRBV6-6 to TRBJ2-1, with a weak D call TRBD2 (6 bases). In germline, CDR1 is MNHNY, CDR2 SVGAGI (reference sequence). V was trimmed by 0 bases and J by 6 bases, leaving 9 bases between them. The CDR3 is 14 amino acids. The CDR3 loop reads CASSYSGGGNEQFF. CDR3 nucleotide sequence: TGTGCCAGCAGTTACTCTGGGGGAGGCAATGAGCAGTTCTTC.

The rearrangement links TRBV10-3 to TRBJ2-1, with D unresolved. V shed 2 bases and J shed 9 bases, with 8 bases lying between them. There are 12 residues in the CDR3. Germline assignment: CDR1 ENHRY and CDR2 SYGVKD. CDR3 protein: CAISELKSEQFF. CDR3 DNA: TGTGCCATCAGTGAGCTGAAGAGTGAGCAGTTCTTC.

The gene calls are TRBV5-1 and TRBJ2-5, with 13 bases matching TRBD2. Germline lookup yields CDR1 SGHRS and CDR2 YFSETQ. V gave up 4 bases and J gave up 3 bases; unmatched junction bases: 6. This CDR3 region has 16 residues. CDR3 loop: CASSHPGLAGEETQYF. The CDR3 DNA is TGCGCCAGCAGCCATCCCGGACTAGCGGGAGAAGAGACCCAGTACTTC.

The rearrangement joins TRBV11-2 to TRBJ1-2; 7 bases line up with TRBD1. The CDR3 has 15 amino acids. Germline V CDR1 and CDR2: SGHAT, FQNNGV. V was pared by 0 bases and J by 4 bases, with 5 bases of the junction left unmatched. CDR3 protein: CASSLDIGGFYGYTF. CDR3 sequence (DNA): TGTGCCAGCAGCTTAGATATAGGGGGCTTCTATGGCTACACCTTC.

The chain combines TRBV5-8 with TRBJ1-1, with TRBD1 as a possible D gene (6 bases). From germline, CDR1 is SGHTS and CDR2 YDEGEE. Trimming left V 0 bases short and J 4 bases short, with 10 bases between. This CDR3 contains 14 residues. The CDR3: CASSLAWGPTEAFF. As DNA, the CDR3 is TGTGCCAGCAGCTTGGCGTGGGGGCCCACTGAAGCTTTCTTT.

This chain joins TRBV5-1 and TRBJ2-7; 10 bases line up with TRBD1. V dropped 4 bases and J dropped 5; count of bases not matched to a gene: 9. The CDR3 contains 15 residues. Germline lookup yields CDR1 SGHRS and CDR2 YFSETQ. CDR3 in amino acids: CASSLPGQGSHEQYF. The CDR3 bases are TGCGCCAGCAGCCTGCCGGGACAGGGGTCGCACGAGCAGTACTTC. Supplemented by reference TRBV5-1 and TRBJ2-7, the full variable domain reads KAGVTQTPRYLIKTRGQQVTLSCSPISGHRSVSWYQQTPGQGLQFLFEYFSETQRNKGNFPGRFSGRQFSNSRSEMNVSTLELGDSALYLCASSLPGQGSHEQYFGPGTRLTVT.

This clone was found a few times. The chain is built from TRBV27 and TRBJ2-5; D perhaps matches TRBD1 (5 bases). The J call is doubtful: the DNA matches TRBJ2-7 better. The CDR3 spans 13 residues. Germline V gene data show CDR1 as MNHEY and CDR2 as SMNVEV (reference sequence). As DNA, the CDR3 is TGTGCCAGCGGTTCCGTCGACAGCTACGAGCAGTACTTC. Encoded protein: CASGSVDSYEQYF.

The chain uses TRBV6-5 and TRBJ2-7; 10 positions agree with TRBD1. This CDR3 is built from 14 residues. Germline CDR1 reads MNHEY; CDR2 reads SVGAGI. Unmatched junction bases numbered 6, after V lost 6 bases and J lost 4 bases. This CDR3 is CASRQGQGSYEQYF. In DNA form, the CDR3 reads TGTGCCAGCAGACAGGGACAGGGGTCATACGAGCAGTACTTC.

In this sample, this clone turned up a few times. The CDR3 sequence: CASSLGDGGGTDTQYF. The CDR3 nucleotides read TGTGCCAGCAGTTTAGGTGATGGAGGTGGCACAGATACGCAGTATTTT. The genes are TRBV28 and TRBJ2-3; TRBD2 might be the D (5 bases). Germline CDR1 MDHEN, CDR2 SYDVKM. This CDR3 is built from 16 residues. With 2 bases removed from V and 1 base from J, the gap between germline ends came to 13 bases. The full variable domain, its missing parts supplied by reference TRBV28 and TRBJ2-3, is DVKVTQSSRYLVKRTGEKVFLECVQDMDHENMFWYRQDPGLGLRLIYFSYDVKMKEKGDIPEGYSVSREKKERFSLILESASTNQTSMYLCASSLGDGGGTDTQYFGPGTRLTVL.

The chain employs TRBV5-6 and TRBJ1-1; D unresolved. Germline V CDR1 and CDR2: SGHDT, YYEEEE. The CDR3 has 16 residues. Trimming took 3 bases from V and 0 from J, leaving 15 bases between them. As DNA, the CDR3 is TGTGCCAGCAGCTGGAGGGTTAGTGGAATGAACACTGAAGCTTTCTTT. This codes for CASSWRVSGMNTEAFF.

The chain combines TRBV9 with TRBJ2-5; TRBD2 aligns across 16 bases. Germline CDR1 and CDR2: SGDLS and YYNGEE. The J segment lost 7 bases and the V segment lost 4 bases, leaving 13 bases of the junction unmatched. This CDR3 is 18 amino acids long. The CDR3 sequence is CASSPPSPGTSGGATQYF. The CDR3, as DNA: TGTGCCAGCAGCCCACCTTCCCCCGGGACTAGCGGGGGGGCGACCCAGTACTTC.

Only one count was recorded for this clone. The chain joins TRBV19 to TRBJ1-5, with 10 bases aligning to TRBD1. The CDR3 runs 15 residues. CDR1 is LNHDA and CDR2 is SQIVND in the germline V gene (reference sequence). Trimming removed 4 bases from V and 4 bases from J; junction bases left unmatched: 4. CDR3 protein: CASSTWGQGNQPQHF. CDR3 bases: TGTGCCAGTAGTACTTGGGGACAGGGGAATCAGCCCCAGCATTTT.

The rearrangement uses TRBV27 and TRBJ1-3; D unresolved. This CDR3 has 16 residues. CDR1 is MNHEY and CDR2 is SMNVEV in the germline V gene (reference sequence). V lost 6 bases to trimming and J lost 0 bases, with 15 bases between them. The CDR3 DNA is TGTGCCAGCAGCGCCCGAGGCGGTTTCTCTGGAAACACCATATATTTT. Translating gives CASSARGGFSGNTIYF.